Below, one T cell receptor beta chain is given with its context. Antigen unknown. Alongside a J-beta primer mix, a sample-barcoded 5' primer served in a second PCR lasting 7 to 11 cycles. TCRdb processed the 5' RACE reads anew with MiXCR; each CDR3 protein has one entry. The repertoire holds 1.5 million to 2 million distinct CDR3 sequences, with 28% as singletons. Germline V gene lookup returns CDR1 DFQATT and CDR2 SNEGSKA (reference sequence). The CDR3 covers 18 residues. Trimming at V came to 6 bases and at J to 0 bases, leaving 9 bases not matched to a gene. The data were taken from a study of blood T cells in healthy people across ages. Study background: Template switching caught about one barcoded beta molecule for each two T cells.

Regarding the study as a whole: Reliance upon unsorted PBMCs precluded definitive naive versus antigen-experienced comparison. No one knew whether donors had CMV, which possibly confounded expanded clonotype changes.

The genes are TRBV20-1 and TRBJ2-1, with 15 bases identical to TRBD2. This TCR was recovered from a woman in her 30s in good health. Input material: blood. The CDR3 loop is CSATGLAGGAISYNEQFF. The CDR3 coding sequence is TGCAGTGCCACGGGACTAGCGGGGGGTGCGATCTCCTACAATGAGCAGTTCTTC.